These T cell receptor beta chains were read from a single sample in a study of blood T cell repertoires in COVID-19. Sequencing used immunoSEQ multiplex PCR; TCRdb keeps in-frame clones, though not all of them. The sample holds fewer than 150,000 clones, roughly 84% seen once. The source material was peripheral blood. Receptors originate from a woman in her twenties or thirties who had recovered from COVID-19. Both conserved end residues are part of each CDR3. The order of the fields is J gene, V gene, clone size, D gene, CDR3 length, CDR3 protein, CDR3 DNA. The D gene is left open where the match is weak. Size is stated for part of the rows, as once, few or many counts, or as a class when the clone is expanded.

J: TRBJ2-3; V: TRBV27; size: NA; D: TRBD1; length: 16; CDR3: CASSLRGGFATDTQYF; DNA: TGTGCCAGCAGTTTACGAGGGGGCTTTGCAACAGATACGCAGTATTTT
J: TRBJ1-5; V: TRBV9; size: NA; D: NA; length: 15; CDR3: CASSVEPGRDQPQHF; DNA: TGTGCCAGCAGCGTAGAGCCAGGGAGGGATCAGCCCCAGCATTTT
J: TRBJ2-6; V: TRBV5-1; size: NA; D: NA; length: 14; CDR3: CASSQTGGANVLTF; DNA: TGCGCCAGCAGCCAGACAGGTGGGGCCAACGTCCTGACTTTC
J: TRBJ2-1; V: TRBV5-1; size: NA; D: TRBD2; length: 16; CDR3: CASSLGASGRVNEQFF; DNA: TGCGCCAGCAGCTTGGGGGCTAGCGGGAGGGTAAATGAGCAGTTCTTC
J: TRBJ2-7; V: TRBV10-2; size: NA; D: TRBD2; length: 13; CDR3: CASSPGAGGEQYF; DNA: TGCGCCAGCAGTCCTGGTGCGGGGGGGGAGCAGTACTTC
J: TRBJ1-2; V: TRBV29-1; size: NA; D: NA; length: 14; CDR3: CSVEAANPLYGYTF; DNA: TGCAGCGTTGAGGCGGCGAATCCACTCTATGGCTACACCTTC
J: TRBJ1-4; V: TRBV10-3; size: NA; D: TRBD1; length: 15; CDR3: CAISGTTGTGEKLFF; DNA: TGTGCCATCAGTGGTACGACAGGGACTGGTGAAAAACTGTTTTTT
J: TRBJ1-2; V: TRBV13; size: NA; D: TRBD1; length: 15; CDR3: CASSLGGTGGYGYTF; DNA: TGTGCCAGCAGCTTAGGTGGGACAGGGGGCTATGGCTACACCTTC
J: TRBJ1-1; V: TRBV29-1; size: few; D: NA; length: 13; CDR3: CSVVRDMNTEAFF; DNA: TGCAGCGTTGTGAGGGATATGAACACTGAAGCTTTCTTT
J: TRBJ2-7; V: TRBV6-5; size: NA; D: NA; length: 16; CDR3: CASSYRGAGVPYEQYF; DNA: TGTGCCAGCAGTTACCGTGGAGCAGGGGTACCCTACGAGCAGTACTTC
J: TRBJ2-1; V: TRBV7-3; size: NA; D: NA; length: 15; CDR3: CASSLGGGGYNEQFF; DNA: TGTGCCAGCAGCTTAGGGGGCGGGGGCTACAATGAGCAGTTCTTC
J: TRBJ1-1; V: TRBV2; size: once; D: NA; length: 13; CDR3: CASSVQGRSEAFF; DNA: TGTGCCAGCAGCGTACAGGGAAGATCTGAAGCTTTCTTT
J: TRBJ1-5; V: TRBV19; size: NA; D: TRBD1; length: 15; CDR3: CASNRGKGSNQPQHF; DNA: TGTGCCAGTAACAGGGGCAAGGGAAGCAATCAGCCCCAGCATTTT
J: TRBJ1-5; V: TRBV19; size: NA; D: NA; length: 15; CDR3: CASSALQGLSQPQHF; DNA: TGTGCCAGTAGTGCTCTACAGGGCTTATCTCAGCCCCAGCATTTT
J: TRBJ2-3; V: TRBV12-5; size: NA; D: TRBD1; length: 16; CDR3: CASGWTGGGSTDTQYF; DNA: TGTGCTAGTGGTTGGACAGGGGGAGGAAGCACAGATACGCAGTATTTT
J: TRBJ2-7; V: TRBV7-8; size: NA; D: NA; length: 14; CDR3: CASSLTTGRNEQYF; DNA: TGTGCCAGCAGCTTAACGACAGGTCGCAACGAGCAGTACTTC
J: TRBJ2-1; V: TRBV6-6; size: once; D: TRBD2; length: 16; CDR3: CASSYSSGSSYNEQFF; DNA: TGTGCCAGCAGTTACTCTAGCGGGAGCTCCTACAATGAGCAGTTCTTC
J: TRBJ2-7; V: TRBV27; size: NA; D: TRBD1; length: 14; CDR3: CASSSGTGVFEQYF; DNA: TGTGCCAGCAGTTCCGGGACAGGGGTCTTCGAGCAGTACTTC